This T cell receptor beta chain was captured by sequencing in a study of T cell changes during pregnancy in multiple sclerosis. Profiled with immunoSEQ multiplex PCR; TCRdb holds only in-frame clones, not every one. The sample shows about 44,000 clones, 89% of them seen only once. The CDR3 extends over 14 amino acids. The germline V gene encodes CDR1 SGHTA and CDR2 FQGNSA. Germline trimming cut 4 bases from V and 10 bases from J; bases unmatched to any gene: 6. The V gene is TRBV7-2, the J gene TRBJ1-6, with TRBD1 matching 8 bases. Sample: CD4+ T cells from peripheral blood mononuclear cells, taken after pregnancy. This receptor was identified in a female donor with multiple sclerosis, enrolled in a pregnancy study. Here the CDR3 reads CASSSGQGWSPLHF. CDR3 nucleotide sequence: TGTGCCAGCAGCTCCGGACAGGGTTGGTCACCCCTCCACTTT.